This T cell receptor (beta chain) is from a study of cytomegalovirus exposure and HLA in healthy donors. In the study overall: Most genotyped donors, 81% of about 360, had Caucasian-associated genetic ancestry.

Germline CDR1 is GTSNPN and CDR2 is SVGIG (reference sequence). This CDR3 has 13 residues. Deletions cut 0 bases from V and 11 bases from J, with 16 bases between. Researchers ran the PCR with 60 Vbeta and 13 Jbeta primers. Profiled with immunoSEQ multiplex PCR; TCRdb holds only in-frame clones, not every one. The table records roughly 180,000 clones, roughly 84% of them present only once. The TCR comes from a man aged 25-45 years in good health and CMV-seronegative. The rearrangement uses TRBV30 and TRBJ1-1; D may be TRBD1 (5 bases). Sequencing used PBMCs. This CDR3 is CAWSVGLEGTAFF. CDR3 nucleotides: TGTGCCTGGAGTGTGGGTTTGGAGGGGACGGCTTTCTTT.